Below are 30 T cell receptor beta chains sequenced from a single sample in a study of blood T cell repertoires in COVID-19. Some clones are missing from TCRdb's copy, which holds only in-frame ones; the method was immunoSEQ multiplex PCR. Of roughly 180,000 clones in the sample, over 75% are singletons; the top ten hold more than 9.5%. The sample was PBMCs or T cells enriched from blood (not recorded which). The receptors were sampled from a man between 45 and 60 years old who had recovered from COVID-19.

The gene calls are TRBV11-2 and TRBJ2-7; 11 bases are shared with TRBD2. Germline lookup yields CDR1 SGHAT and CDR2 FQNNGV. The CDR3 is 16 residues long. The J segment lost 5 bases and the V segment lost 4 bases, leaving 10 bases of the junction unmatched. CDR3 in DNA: TGTGCCAGCAGCTCTGCCCTGACTAGCGGGAACGACGAGCAGTACTTC. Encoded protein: CASSSALTSGNDEQYF. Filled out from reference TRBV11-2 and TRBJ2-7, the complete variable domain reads EAGVAQSPRYKIIEKRQSVAFWCNPISGHATLYWYQQILGQGPKLLIQFQNNGVVDDSQLPKDRFSAERLKGVDSTLKIQPAKLEDSAVYLCASSSALTSGNDEQYFGPGTRLTVT.

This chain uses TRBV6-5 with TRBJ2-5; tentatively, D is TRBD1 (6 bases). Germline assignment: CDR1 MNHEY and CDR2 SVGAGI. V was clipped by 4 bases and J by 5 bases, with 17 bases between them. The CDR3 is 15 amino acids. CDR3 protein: CASSWGPGEQETQYF. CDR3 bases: TGTGCCAGCAGTTGGGGGCCCGGGGAGCAGGAGACCCAGTACTTC.

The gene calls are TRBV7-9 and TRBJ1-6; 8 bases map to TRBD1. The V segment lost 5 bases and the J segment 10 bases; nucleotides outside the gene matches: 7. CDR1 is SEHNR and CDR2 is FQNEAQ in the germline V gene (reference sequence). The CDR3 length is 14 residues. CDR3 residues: CASSPDRVLSPLHF. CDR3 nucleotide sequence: TGTGCCAGCAGCCCGGACAGGGTTTTATCACCCCTCCACTTT.

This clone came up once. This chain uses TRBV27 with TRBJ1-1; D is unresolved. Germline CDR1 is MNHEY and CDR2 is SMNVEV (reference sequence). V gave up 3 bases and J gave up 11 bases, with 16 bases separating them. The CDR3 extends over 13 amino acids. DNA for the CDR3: TGTGCCAGCAGTTTGAGGGCCCAGGAGGTTGCTTTCTTT. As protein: CASSLRAQEVAFF.

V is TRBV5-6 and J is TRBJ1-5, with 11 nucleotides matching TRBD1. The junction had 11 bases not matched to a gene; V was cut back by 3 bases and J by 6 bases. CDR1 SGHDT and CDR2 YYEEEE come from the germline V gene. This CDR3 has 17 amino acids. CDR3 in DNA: TGTGCCAGCAGCTCAGGACAGGGGGCCTCGGGTGGTCAGCCCCAGCATTTT. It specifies CASSSGQGASGGQPQHF.

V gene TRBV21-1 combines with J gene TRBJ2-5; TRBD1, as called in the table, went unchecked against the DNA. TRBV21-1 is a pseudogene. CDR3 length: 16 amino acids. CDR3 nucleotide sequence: TGTGCCAGCAGCAAAGCGGTCTCGGCTATCAGGGAGACCCAGTACTTC. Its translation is CASSKAVSAIRETQYF.

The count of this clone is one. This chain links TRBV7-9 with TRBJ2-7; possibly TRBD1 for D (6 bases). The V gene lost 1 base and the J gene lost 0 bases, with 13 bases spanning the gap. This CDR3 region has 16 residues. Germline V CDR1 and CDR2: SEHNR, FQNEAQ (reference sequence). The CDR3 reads CASSLDGGQTSYEQYF. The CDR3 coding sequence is TGTGCCAGCAGCTTAGATGGCGGACAGACCTCCTACGAGCAGTACTTC.

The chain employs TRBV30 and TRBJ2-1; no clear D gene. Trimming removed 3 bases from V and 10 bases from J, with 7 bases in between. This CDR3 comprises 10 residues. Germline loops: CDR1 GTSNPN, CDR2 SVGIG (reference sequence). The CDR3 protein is CAWSHTEQFF. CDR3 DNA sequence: TGTGCCTGGAGCCATACAGAGCAGTTCTTC.

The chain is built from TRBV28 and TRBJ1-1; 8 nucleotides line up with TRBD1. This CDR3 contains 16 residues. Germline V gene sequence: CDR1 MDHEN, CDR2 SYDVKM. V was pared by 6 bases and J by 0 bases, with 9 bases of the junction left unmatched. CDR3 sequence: CASSITGGVMNTEAFF. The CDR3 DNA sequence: TGTGCCAGCAGCATTACAGGGGGTGTCATGAACACTGAAGCTTTCTTT.

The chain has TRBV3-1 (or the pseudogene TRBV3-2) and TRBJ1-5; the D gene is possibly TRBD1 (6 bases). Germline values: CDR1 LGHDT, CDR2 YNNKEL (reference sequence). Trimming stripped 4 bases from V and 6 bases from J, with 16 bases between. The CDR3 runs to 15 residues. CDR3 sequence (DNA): TGTGCCAGCAGCCCCACCACCGGACAGCTTCAGCCCCAGCATTTT. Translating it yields CASSPTTGQLQPQHF.

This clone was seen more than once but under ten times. This CDR3 reads CASSLLRLQDNEQFF. CDR3 nucleotides: TGTGCCAGCAGTTTACTGAGACTCCAAGACAATGAGCAGTTCTTC. This chain links TRBV27 with TRBJ2-1; D gene uncertain. The CDR3 sequence is 15 residues long. The ends were cut back, 2 bases at V and 5 bases at J, with 13 bases in the middle. Germline CDR1 and CDR2: MNHEY and SMNVEV (reference sequence).

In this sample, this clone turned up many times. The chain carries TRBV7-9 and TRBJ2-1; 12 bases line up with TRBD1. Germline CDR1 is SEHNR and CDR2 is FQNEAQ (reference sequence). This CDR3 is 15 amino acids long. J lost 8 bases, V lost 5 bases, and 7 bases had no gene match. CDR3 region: CASSGTGGGSYEQFF. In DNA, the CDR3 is TGTGCCAGCAGCGGGACAGGGGGCGGCAGTTATGAGCAGTTCTTC.

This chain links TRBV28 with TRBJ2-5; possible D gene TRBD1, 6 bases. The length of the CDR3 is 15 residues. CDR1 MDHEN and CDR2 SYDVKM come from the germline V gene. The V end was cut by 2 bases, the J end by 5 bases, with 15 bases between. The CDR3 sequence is CASSLILDSKETQYF. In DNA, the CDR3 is TGTGCCAGCAGTTTAATCCTGGACAGTAAGGAGACCCAGTACTTC.

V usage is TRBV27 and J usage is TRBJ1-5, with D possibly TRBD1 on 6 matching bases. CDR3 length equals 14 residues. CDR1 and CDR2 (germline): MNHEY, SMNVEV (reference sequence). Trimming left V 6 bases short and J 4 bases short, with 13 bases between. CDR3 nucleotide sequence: TGTGCCAGCAGAGTCGCCAGGGGTAATCAGCCCCAGCATTTT. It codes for CASRVARGNQPQHF.

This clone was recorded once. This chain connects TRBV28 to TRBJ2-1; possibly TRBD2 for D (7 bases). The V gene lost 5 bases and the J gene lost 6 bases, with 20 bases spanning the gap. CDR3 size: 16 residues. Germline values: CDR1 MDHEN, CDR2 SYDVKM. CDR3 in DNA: TGTGCCAGCAGTATGTCCTCCGGGGGAGGGGGCAATGAGCAGTTCTTC. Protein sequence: CASSMSSGGGGNEQFF.

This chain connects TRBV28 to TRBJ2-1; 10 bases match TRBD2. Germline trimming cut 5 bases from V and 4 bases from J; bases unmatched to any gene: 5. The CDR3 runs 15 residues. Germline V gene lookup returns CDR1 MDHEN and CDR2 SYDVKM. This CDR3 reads CASSSGRAVYNEQFF. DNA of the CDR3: TGTGCCAGCAGTAGCGGGAGGGCCGTATACAATGAGCAGTTCTTC.

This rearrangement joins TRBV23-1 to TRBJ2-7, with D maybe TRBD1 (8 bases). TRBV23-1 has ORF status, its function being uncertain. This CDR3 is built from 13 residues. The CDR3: CGGGDRGGYEQYF. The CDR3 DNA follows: TGCGGGGGGGGCGACAGGGGAGGCTACGAGCAGTACTTC.

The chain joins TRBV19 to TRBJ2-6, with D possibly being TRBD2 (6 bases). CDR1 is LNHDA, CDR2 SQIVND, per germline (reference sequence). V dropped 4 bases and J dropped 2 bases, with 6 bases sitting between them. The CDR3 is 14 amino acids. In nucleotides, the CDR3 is TGTGCCAGTAGTACGGGGGCTGGGGCCAACGTCCTGACTTTC. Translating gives CASSTGAGANVLTF.

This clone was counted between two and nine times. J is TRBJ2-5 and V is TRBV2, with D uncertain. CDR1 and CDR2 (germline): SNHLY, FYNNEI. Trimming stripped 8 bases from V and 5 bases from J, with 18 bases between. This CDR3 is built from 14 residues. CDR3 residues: CASLFGEWRETQYF. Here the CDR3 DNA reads TGTGCCAGCCTCTTTGGAGAGTGGCGCGAGACCCAGTACTTC.

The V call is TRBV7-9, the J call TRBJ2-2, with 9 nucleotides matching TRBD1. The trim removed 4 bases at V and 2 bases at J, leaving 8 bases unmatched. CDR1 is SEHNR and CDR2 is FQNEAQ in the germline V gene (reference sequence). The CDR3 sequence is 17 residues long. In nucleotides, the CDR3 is TGTGCCAGCAGCTCGCACCGGGACAGGGCCAACACCGGGGAGCTGTTTTTT. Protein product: CASSSHRDRANTGELFF.

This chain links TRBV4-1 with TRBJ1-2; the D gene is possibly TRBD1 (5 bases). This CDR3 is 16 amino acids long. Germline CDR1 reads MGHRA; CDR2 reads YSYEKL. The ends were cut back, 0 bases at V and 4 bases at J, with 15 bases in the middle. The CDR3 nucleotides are TGCGCCAGCAGCCAAGATGCGGAGGGCGGGGGCTATGGCTACACCTTC. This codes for CASSQDAEGGGYGYTF.

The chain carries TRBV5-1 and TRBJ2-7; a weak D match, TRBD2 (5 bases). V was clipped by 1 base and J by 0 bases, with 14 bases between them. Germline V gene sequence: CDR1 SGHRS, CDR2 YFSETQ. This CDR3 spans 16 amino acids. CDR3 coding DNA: TGCGCCAGCAGCTTGACTCCTAGCTGGAGCTCCTACGAGCAGTACTTC. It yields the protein CASSLTPSWSSYEQYF.

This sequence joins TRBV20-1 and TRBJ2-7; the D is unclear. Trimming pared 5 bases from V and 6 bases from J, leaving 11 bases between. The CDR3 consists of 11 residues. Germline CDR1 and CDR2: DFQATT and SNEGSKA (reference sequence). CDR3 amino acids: CSAPRMGEQYF. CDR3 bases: TGCAGTGCTCCGAGGATGGGCGAGCAGTACTTC.

CDR3 loop: CASTTGGGELFF. The CDR3 DNA sequence: TGTGCCAGCACCACCGGAGGAGGGGAGCTGTTTTTT. V and J are TRBV21-1 and TRBJ2-2; the D call TRBD2 from the table was never checked on the DNA. TRBV21-1 is termed a pseudogene. The CDR3 consists of 12 residues.

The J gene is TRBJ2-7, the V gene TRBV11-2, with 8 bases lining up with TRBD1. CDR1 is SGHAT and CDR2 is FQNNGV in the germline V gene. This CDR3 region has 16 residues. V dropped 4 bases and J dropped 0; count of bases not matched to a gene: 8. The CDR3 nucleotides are TGTGCCAGCAGCTCCCCAAGGACAGGGCGCTCCTACGAGCAGTACTTC. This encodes CASSSPRTGRSYEQYF.

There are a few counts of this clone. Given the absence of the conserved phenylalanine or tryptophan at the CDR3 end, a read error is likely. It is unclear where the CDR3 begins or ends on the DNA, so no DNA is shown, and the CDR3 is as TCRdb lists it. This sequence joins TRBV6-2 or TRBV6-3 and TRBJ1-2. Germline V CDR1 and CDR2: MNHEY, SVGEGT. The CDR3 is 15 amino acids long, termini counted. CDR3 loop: CASSYGKRRPSPPRG.

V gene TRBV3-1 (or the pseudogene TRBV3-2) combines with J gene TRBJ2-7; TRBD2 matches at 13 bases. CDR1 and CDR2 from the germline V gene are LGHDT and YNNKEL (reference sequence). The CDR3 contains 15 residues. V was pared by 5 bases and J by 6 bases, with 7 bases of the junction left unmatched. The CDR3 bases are TGTGCCAGCAGCTCTGGACTAGCGGGAGATCTCGAGCAGTACTTC. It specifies CASSSGLAGDLEQYF.

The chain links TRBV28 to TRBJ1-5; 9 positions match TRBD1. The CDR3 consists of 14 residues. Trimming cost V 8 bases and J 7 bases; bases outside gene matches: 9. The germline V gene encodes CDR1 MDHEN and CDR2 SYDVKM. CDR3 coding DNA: TGTGCCAGCGTTGGACAGGGGTGGGAACAGCCCCAGCATTTT. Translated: CASVGQGWEQPQHF.

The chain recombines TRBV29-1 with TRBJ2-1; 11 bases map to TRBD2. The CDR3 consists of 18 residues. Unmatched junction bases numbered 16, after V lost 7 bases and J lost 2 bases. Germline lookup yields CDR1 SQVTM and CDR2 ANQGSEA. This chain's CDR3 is CSAQTSGNIGGTYNEQFF. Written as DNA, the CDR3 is TGCAGCGCCCAGACTAGCGGGAACATTGGTGGGACCTACAATGAGCAGTTCTTC.

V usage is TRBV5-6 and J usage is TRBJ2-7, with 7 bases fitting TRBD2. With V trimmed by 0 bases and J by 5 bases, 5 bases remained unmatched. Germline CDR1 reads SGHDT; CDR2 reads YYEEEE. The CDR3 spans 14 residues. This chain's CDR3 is CASSLGTRGNEQYF. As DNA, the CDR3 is TGTGCCAGCAGCTTGGGGACTAGGGGCAACGAGCAGTACTTC. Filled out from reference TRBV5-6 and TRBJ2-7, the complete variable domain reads DAGVTQSPTHLIKTRGQQVTLRCSPKSGHDTVSWYQQALGQGPQFIFQYYEEEERQRGNFPDRFSGHQFPNYSSELNVNALLLGDSALYLCASSLGTRGNEQYFGPGTRLTVT.